What follows are 18 T cell receptor beta chains derived from one specimen sequenced in a study of T cells in localized non-small cell lung cancer. The table came from immunoSEQ multiplex PCR; TCRdb's copy has only in-frame clones and leaves some out. The sample lists about 77,000 clones; roughly 91% were seen once. The material sequenced was peripheral blood, taken before any cancer treatment. All receptors derive from a woman aged 35-75 years with stage I squamous cell lung carcinoma.

V is TRBV10-3 and J is TRBJ1-6; the D is unclear. Germline V gene sequence: CDR1 ENHRY, CDR2 SYGVKD. The germline V and J ends were trimmed by 6 bases and 10 bases, with 13 bases remaining between them. The CDR3 covers 13 residues. Here the CDR3 reads CAIRGAGDSPLHF. CDR3 DNA: TGTGCCATCAGGGGAGCGGGAGACTCACCCCTCCACTTT.

The V gene is TRBV5-1, the J gene TRBJ1-6, with a weak D call TRBD1 (5 bases). Germline V gene lookup returns CDR1 SGHRS and CDR2 YFSETQ. The CDR3 has 17 amino acids. V shed 4 bases and J shed 0 bases, with 14 bases lying between them. The CDR3 sequence: CASSMGRKSSYNSPLHF. The CDR3 coding sequence is TGCGCCAGCAGCATGGGACGCAAAAGCTCCTATAATTCACCCCTCCACTTT.

Remarks on this clone: This sample also contains other DNA sequences that code for the same CDR3. The J gene is TRBJ2-5, the V gene TRBV5-1; 11 bases agree with TRBD1. With 4 bases clipped from V and 4 bases from J, the junction kept 3 bases outside the gene matches. The CDR3 length is 14 residues. The germline V gene has CDR1 SGHRS and CDR2 YFSETQ. CDR3 amino acids: CASSLGQGVETQYF. The CDR3 nucleotides read TGCGCCAGCAGCCTGGGACAGGGGGTAGAGACCCAGTACTTC.

This clone was seen once. V is TRBV6-5 and J is TRBJ2-1; perhaps TRBD2 as D (6 bases). With 4 bases removed from V and 4 bases from J, the gap between germline ends came to 17 bases. The germline V gene encodes CDR1 MNHEY and CDR2 SVGAGI. The CDR3 is 16 residues long. CDR3 residues: CASSFSGGALYNEQFF. In DNA form, the CDR3 reads TGTGCCAGCAGTTTCTCGGGCGGGGCACTATACAATGAGCAGTTCTTC.

The rearrangement joins TRBV27 to TRBJ2-1; 13 bases line up with TRBD2. CDR3 length: 15 residues. V shed 5 bases and J 8 bases; nucleotides not matched to a gene: 6. Germline CDR1 MNHEY, CDR2 SMNVEV (reference sequence). In DNA, the CDR3 is TGTGCCAGCAGTGTACTAGCGGGGGGGCCCCATGAGCAGTTCTTC. Protein sequence: CASSVLAGGPHEQFF.

The chain has TRBV11-2 and TRBJ1-6; tentative D call: TRBD1 (6 bases). Germline V lookup: CDR1 SGHAT, CDR2 FQNNGV. The CDR3 has 15 residues. The V and J ends lost 5 bases and 3 bases respectively, with 11 bases between them. This chain's CDR3 is CASSISGVYNSPLHF. The CDR3 nucleotides read TGTGCCAGCAGCATCTCAGGGGTCTATAATTCACCCCTCCACTTT.

In nucleotides, the CDR3 is TGTGCCAGCAGTAGTGGCCATCACACTGAAGCTTTCTTT. Its protein product is CASSSGHHTEAFF. The genes are TRBV28 and TRBJ1-1; D is unresolved. The CDR3 loop spans 13 amino acids. The germline CDR1 and CDR2 sequences are MDHEN and SYDVKM. V was clipped by 5 bases and J by 3 bases, with 10 bases between them.

V and J are TRBV30 and TRBJ1-1, with D maybe TRBD1 (5 bases). The germline V gene has CDR1 GTSNPN and CDR2 SVGIG (reference sequence). The germline V and J ends were trimmed by 0 bases and 3 bases, with 11 bases remaining between them. This CDR3 is 14 amino acids long. Written as DNA, the CDR3 is TGTGCCTGGAGTGTACGGGGGAGGGACACTGAAGCTTTCTTT. Its protein product is CAWSVRGRDTEAFF.

The V and J genes are TRBV6-5 and TRBJ1-6, with D possibly TRBD1 on 6 matching bases. Trimming left V 6 bases short and J 8 bases short, with 17 bases between. The CDR3 has 15 amino acids. The germline CDR1 and CDR2 sequences are MNHEY and SVGAGI. CDR3 loop: CASRLPGHGYSPLHF. CDR3 coding DNA: TGTGCCAGCAGGCTCCCGGGACATGGCTATTCACCCCTCCACTTT.

The genes are TRBV29-1 and TRBJ1-1; D possibly corresponds to TRBD1 (6 bases). V lost 7 bases to trimming and J lost 1 base, with 13 bases between them. The CDR3 has 13 residues. From germline, CDR1 is SQVTM and CDR2 ANQGSEA. The CDR3 DNA reads as TGCAGCGGGGCTACGGGACAGAACACTGAAGCTTTCTTT. Encoded protein: CSGATGQNTEAFF.

This chain links TRBV5-1 with TRBJ2-7; D unresolved. This CDR3 contains 14 residues. Trimming took 0 bases from V and 3 from J, leaving 10 bases between them. CDR1 is SGHRS and CDR2 is YFSETQ in the germline V gene. The chain's CDR3 is CASSLGPDGYEQYF. DNA for the CDR3: TGCGCCAGCAGCTTGGGTCCGGATGGCTACGAGCAGTACTTC.

The J gene is TRBJ1-6, the V gene TRBV10-2, with D perhaps matching TRBD1 (5 bases). The CDR3 sequence is 15 residues long. CDR1 and CDR2 (germline): WSHSY, SAAADI. Trimming removed 4 bases at V and 8 bases at J, with 15 bases between. The CDR3 loop reads CASSALMGGDSPLHF. The CDR3 DNA follows: TGCGCCAGCAGTGCCCTGATGGGGGGAGATTCACCCCTCCACTTT.

This chain joins TRBV19 and TRBJ2-3; 9 positions agree with TRBD1. The CDR3 length is 14 residues. With V trimmed by 4 bases and J by 6 bases, 5 bases remained unmatched. CDR1 LNHDA and CDR2 SQIVND come from the germline V gene (reference sequence). The CDR3 DNA follows: TGTGCCAGTAGTAGAGGGACAGGGTCCGATACGCAGTATTTT. It is translated as CASSRGTGSDTQYF.

The chain is built from TRBV19 and TRBJ1-1; the D is unclear. CDR1 LNHDA and CDR2 SQIVND come from the germline V gene (reference sequence). With 1 base removed from V and 8 bases from J, the gap between germline ends came to 8 bases. The CDR3 spans 12 residues. The CDR3 is CASSIGTREAFF. CDR3 nucleotide sequence: TGTGCCAGTAGTATAGGGACCCGGGAAGCTTTCTTT. Supplemented by reference TRBV19 and TRBJ1-1, the full variable domain reads DGGITQSPKYLFRKEGQNVTLSCEQNLNHDAMYWYRQDPGQGLRLIYYSQIVNDFQKGDIAEGYSVSREKKESFPLTVTSAQKNPTAFYLCASSIGTREAFFGQGTRLTVV.

The genes are TRBV19 and TRBJ1-5; D remains unclear. The CDR3 runs 14 residues. Germline assignment: CDR1 LNHDA and CDR2 SQIVND (reference sequence). Trimming removed 7 bases at V and 5 bases at J, with 15 bases between. CDR3 sequence reads: CASIPPGNYQPQHF. The CDR3 region has the DNA TGTGCCAGTATCCCCCCGGGAAACTATCAGCCCCAGCATTTT.

The chain is built from TRBV30 and TRBJ2-2, with TRBD1 matching 9 bases. Germline V CDR1 and CDR2: GTSNPN, SVGIG (reference sequence). Trimming cost V 5 bases and J 5 bases; bases outside gene matches: 9. The length of the CDR3 is 15 residues. CDR3 sequence (DNA): TGTGCCTGGTTGGGAGGACAGGGGCGGACCGGGGAGCTGTTTTTT. This encodes CAWLGGQGRTGELFF.

The V gene is TRBV6-1, the J gene TRBJ1-3; the D is unclear. This CDR3 has 14 amino acids. V was clipped by 10 bases and J by 1 base, with 14 bases between them. Germline loops: CDR1 MNHNS, CDR2 SASEGT. Here the CDR3 reads CAISPPGSGNTIYF. In DNA, the CDR3 is TGTGCCATCTCCCCCCCGGGATCTGGAAACACCATATATTTT.

The V gene is TRBV27, the J gene TRBJ1-2; no clear D. Between the trimmed V and J ends, which lost 8 bases and 6 bases, there was a span of 16 bases. CDR3 length: 13 residues. CDR1 and CDR2 (germline): MNHEY, SMNVEV (reference sequence). CDR3 bases: TGTGCCAGCCGTGCAGGAGGCGTCGATGGCTACACCTTC. The encoded protein is CASRAGGVDGYTF.